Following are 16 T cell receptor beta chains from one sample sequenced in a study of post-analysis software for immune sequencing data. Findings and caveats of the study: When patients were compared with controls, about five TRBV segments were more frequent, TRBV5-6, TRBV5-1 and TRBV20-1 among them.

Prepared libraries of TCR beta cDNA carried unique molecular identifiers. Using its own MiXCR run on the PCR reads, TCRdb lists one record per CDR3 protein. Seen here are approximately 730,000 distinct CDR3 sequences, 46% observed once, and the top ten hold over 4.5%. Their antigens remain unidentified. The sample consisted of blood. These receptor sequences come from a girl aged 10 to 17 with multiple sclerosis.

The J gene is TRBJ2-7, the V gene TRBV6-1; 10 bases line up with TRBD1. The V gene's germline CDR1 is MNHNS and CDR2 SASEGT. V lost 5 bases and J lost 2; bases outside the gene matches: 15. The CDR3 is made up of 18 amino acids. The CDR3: CASSTPGQGPYRTYEQYF. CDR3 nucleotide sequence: TGTGCCAGCAGTACCCCGGGACAGGGGCCCTACCGTACCTACGAGCAGTACTTC.

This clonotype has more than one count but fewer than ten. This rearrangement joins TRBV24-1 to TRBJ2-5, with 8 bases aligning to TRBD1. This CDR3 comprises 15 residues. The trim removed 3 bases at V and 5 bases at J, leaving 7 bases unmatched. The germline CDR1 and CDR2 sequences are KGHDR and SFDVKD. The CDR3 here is CATSDIDRGGETQYF. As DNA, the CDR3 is TGTGCCACCAGTGATATAGACAGGGGTGGGGAGACCCAGTACTTC.

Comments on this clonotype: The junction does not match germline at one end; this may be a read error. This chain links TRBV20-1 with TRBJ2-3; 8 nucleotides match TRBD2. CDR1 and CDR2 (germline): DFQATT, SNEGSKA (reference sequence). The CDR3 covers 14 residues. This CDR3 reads CSRESGSNADTQYF. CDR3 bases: TGTAGCCGTGAAAGCGGGAGCAACGCAGATACGCAGTATTTT.

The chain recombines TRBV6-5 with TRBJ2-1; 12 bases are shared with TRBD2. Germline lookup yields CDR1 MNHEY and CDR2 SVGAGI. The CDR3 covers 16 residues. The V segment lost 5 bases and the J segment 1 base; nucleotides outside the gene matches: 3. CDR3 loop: CASSNGLAGSYNEQFF. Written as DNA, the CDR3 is TGTGCCAGCAGTAACGGACTAGCGGGATCCTACAATGAGCAGTTCTTC.

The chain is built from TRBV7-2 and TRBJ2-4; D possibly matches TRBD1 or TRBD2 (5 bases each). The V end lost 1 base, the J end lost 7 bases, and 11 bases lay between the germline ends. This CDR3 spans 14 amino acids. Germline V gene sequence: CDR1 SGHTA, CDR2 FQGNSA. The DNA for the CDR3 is TGTGCCAGCAGCTTAGGCCGGGGCCGGAACATTCAGTACTTC. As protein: CASSLGRGRNIQYF.

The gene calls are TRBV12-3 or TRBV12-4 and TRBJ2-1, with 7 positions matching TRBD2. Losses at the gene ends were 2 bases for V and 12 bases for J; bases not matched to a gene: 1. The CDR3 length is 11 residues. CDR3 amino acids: CASSLRGRQFF. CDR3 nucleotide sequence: TGTGCCAGCAGTTTACGCGGGAGGCAGTTCTTC.

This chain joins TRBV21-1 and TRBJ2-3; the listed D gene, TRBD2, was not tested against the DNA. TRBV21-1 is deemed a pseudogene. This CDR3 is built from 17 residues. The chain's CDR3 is CASSRAVDSGSTDTQYF. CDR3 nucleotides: TGTGCCAGCAGCAGAGCAGTCGATAGCGGGAGCACAGATACGCAGTATTTT.

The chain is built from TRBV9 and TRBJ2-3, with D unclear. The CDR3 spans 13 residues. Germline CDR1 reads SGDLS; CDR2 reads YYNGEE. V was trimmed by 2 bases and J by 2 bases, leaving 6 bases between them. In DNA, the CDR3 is TGTGCCAGCAGCGTTTATACCACAGATACGCAGTATTTT. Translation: CASSVYTTDTQYF.

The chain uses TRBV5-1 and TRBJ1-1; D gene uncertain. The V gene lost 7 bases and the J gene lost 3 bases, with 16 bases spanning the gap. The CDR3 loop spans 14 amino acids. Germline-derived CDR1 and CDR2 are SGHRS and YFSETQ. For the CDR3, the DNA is TGCGCCAGCGCGGACGCCAAGAAGGACACTGAAGCTTTCTTT. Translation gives CASADAKKDTEAFF.

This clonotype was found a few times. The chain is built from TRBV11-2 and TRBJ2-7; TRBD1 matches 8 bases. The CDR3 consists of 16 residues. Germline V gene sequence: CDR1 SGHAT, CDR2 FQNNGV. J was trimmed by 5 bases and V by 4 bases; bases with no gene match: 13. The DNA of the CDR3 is TGTGCCAGCAGCTCACCCCGGACAGGGCCCACCAACGAGCAGTACTTC. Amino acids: CASSSPRTGPTNEQYF.

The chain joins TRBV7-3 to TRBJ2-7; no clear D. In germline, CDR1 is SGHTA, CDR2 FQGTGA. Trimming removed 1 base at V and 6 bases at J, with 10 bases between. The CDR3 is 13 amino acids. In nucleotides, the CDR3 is TGTGCCAGCAGCTTAATGCCTGAGGCCGAGCAGTACTTC. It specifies CASSLMPEAEQYF.

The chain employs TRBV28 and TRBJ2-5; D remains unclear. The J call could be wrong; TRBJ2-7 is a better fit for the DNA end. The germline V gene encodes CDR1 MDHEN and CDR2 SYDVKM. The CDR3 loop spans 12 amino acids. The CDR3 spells CASREDPCEQYF. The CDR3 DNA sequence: TGTGCCAGCAGAGAAGATCCCTGCGAGCAGTACTTC.

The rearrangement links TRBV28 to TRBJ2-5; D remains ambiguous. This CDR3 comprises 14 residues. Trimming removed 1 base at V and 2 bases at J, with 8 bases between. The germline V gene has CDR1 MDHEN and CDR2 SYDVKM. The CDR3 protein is CASSLLAKQETQYF. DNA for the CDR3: TGTGCCAGCAGTTTATTGGCCAAACAAGAGACCCAGTACTTC.

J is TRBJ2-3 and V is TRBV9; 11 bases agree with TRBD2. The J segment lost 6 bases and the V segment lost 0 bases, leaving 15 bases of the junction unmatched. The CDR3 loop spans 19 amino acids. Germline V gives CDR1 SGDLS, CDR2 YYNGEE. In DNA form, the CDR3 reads TGTGCCAGCAGCGTAGGGTCACTAGCGGGAGACCCTAGGGTCGATACGCAGTATTTT. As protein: CASSVGSLAGDPRVDTQYF.

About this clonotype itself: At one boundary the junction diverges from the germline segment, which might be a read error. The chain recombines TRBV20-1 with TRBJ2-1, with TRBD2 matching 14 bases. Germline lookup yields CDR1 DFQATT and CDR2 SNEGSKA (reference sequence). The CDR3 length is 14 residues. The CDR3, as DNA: TGCAGCGCTAGAGGGACTAGCGGGAGTTATGAGCAGTTCTTC. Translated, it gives CSARGTSGSYEQFF.

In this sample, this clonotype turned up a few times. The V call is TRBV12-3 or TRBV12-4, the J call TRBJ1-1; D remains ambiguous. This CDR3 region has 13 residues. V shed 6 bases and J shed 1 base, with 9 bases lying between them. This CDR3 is CASSRTENTEAFF. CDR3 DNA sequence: TGTGCCAGCAGCCGGACGGAGAACACTGAAGCTTTCTTT.